This T cell receptor beta chain was captured in a study of blood T cell repertoires in COVID-19. Participant-reported clinical history was the basis for cohort assignment. Per the study methods: Amplification with reference gene primers provided the estimates of nucleated cell counts. The data were produced by immunoSEQ multiplex PCR, yet TCRdb's version contains in-frame clones alone and is incomplete. The V and J calls and clone size come from that table; D and trimming were worked out from the DNA. The sample has a few hundred thousand clones, approximately 84% seen once. Germline V gene lookup returns CDR1 SNHLY and CDR2 FYNNEI. The CDR3 length is 14 residues. Trimming shortened V by 7 bases and J by 2 bases, and 12 bases separated the two germline ends.

The chain combines TRBV2 with TRBJ1-5, with a weak D call TRBD1 (6 bases). The specimen sequenced was PBMCs or T cells enriched from blood (not recorded which). The TCR sequence derives from a middle-aged man who had recovered from COVID-19. The CDR3 spells CASMDRTGNQPQHF. The CDR3, as DNA: TGTGCCAGCATGGACCGGACAGGCAATCAGCCCCAGCATTTT.